Presented here are 31 T cell receptor beta chains from one specimen sequenced in a study of breast tumors, draining lymph nodes, adjacent tissues. Breast cancer patients provided tissue from their axillary draining lymph nodes. TCRdb re-called the multiplex PCR reads through MiXCR, storing one row per CDR3 protein. The repertoire holds 85,000 to 130,000 distinct CDR3 sequences, with roughly 29% as singletons. Material for sequencing was axillary lymph node tissue. The receptors derive from a female donor with breast cancer. Some clones in this sample may be carry-over from other donors' samples.

This rearrangement joins TRBV20-1 to TRBJ1-1; TRBD1 matches at 7 bases. V dropped 5 bases and J dropped 7; count of bases not matched to a gene: 13. Germline V gene lookup returns CDR1 DFQATT and CDR2 SNEGSKA (reference sequence). The CDR3 spans 14 residues. The CDR3, as DNA: TGCAGTGCTGCCCCGGTAGGGGGCCTTGTTGAAGCTTTCTTT. It is translated as CSAAPVGGLVEAFF.

This clonotype showed up many times. J is TRBJ2-7 and V is TRBV5-1; D perhaps matches TRBD2 (6 bases). The CDR3 sequence is 13 residues long. Germline CDR1 SGHRS, CDR2 YFSETQ. V was trimmed by 7 bases and J by 6 bases, leaving 17 bases between them. The CDR3 sequence is CASRRLDPSEQYF. The DNA for the CDR3 is TGCGCCAGCCGACGACTAGACCCTAGCGAGCAGTACTTC.

Worth noting for this clonotype: This may come from a read error, since a much larger clone is one base off. This CDR3 fails to terminate in the conserved phenylalanine or tryptophan, so it likely reflects a read error. For the CDR3, the DNA is TGTGCCAGCAGCTTTGGCTGGGGGTACAATGAGCAGTTCTCC. The encoded protein is CASSFGWGYNEQFS. V is TRBV13 and J is TRBJ2-1, with D perhaps given as TRBD1 or TRBD2 (5 bases each). The CDR3 loop spans 14 amino acids. Germline CDR1 is PRHDT and CDR2 is FYEKMQ (reference sequence). Trimming pared 3 bases from V and 4 bases from J, leaving 10 bases between.

In its sample, this clonotype was seen a few times. The conserved phenylalanine or tryptophan normally closing the CDR3 is absent here, so this likely arose from a read error. The DNA is omitted, as the CDR3 cannot be located on it reliably, and the CDR3 follows TCRdb's listing. The rearrangement links TRBV15 to TRBJ1-4. The CDR3 is 13 amino acids in total, end residues counted. Germline loops: CDR1 LNHNV, CDR2 YYDKDF (reference sequence). The CDR3 here is CATQLSPNEKLLL.

This clonotype was detected only a few times. The chain has TRBV12-3 or TRBV12-4 and TRBJ1-1; D may be TRBD1 (6 bases). V lost 2 bases and J lost 2, with 12 bases in between. CDR3 length: 15 amino acids. CDR3 region: CASSLWGTKNTEAFF. Here the CDR3 DNA reads TGTGCCAGCAGTTTATGGGGGACAAAAAACACTGAAGCTTTCTTT.

This clonotype showed up many times. CDR3 DNA sequence: TGTGCCAGCAGCGTAGCTACGGGGTTTGGGCAGTTCCAAGAGACCCAGTACTTC. Translating it yields CASSVATGFGQFQETQYF. The rearrangement joins TRBV9 to TRBJ2-5; weak D call: TRBD2 (5 bases). The CDR3 loop spans 18 amino acids. CDR1 is SGDLS, CDR2 YYNGEE, per germline. Trimming took 0 bases from V and 1 from J, leaving 19 bases between them.

Concerning this clonotype itself: Mismatch with germline at one junction end may stem from a read error. V is TRBV20-1 and J is TRBJ1-2, with 8 nucleotides matching TRBD1. Per germline, CDR1 DFQATT and CDR2 SNEGSKA (reference sequence). CDR3 length: 12 amino acids. This CDR3 reads CSAHGQGYGYIF. The DNA for the CDR3 is TGCAGTGCCCACGGACAGGGATATGGCTACATCTTC.

Comments on this clonotype: This may arise from a read error, as a much more abundant clone is one base away. The chain links TRBV6-1 to TRBJ2-1; D uncertain. CDR1 is MNHNS, CDR2 SASEGT, per germline. The CDR3 totals 15 residues. The CDR3: CASSEVWDSYNGQFF. CDR3 nucleotides: TGTGCCAGCAGTGAAGTTTGGGATTCCTACAATGGGCAGTTCTTC.

This clonotype was picked up many times. V is TRBV5-6 and J is TRBJ2-1, with D perhaps matching TRBD2 (6 bases). V was shortened by 4 bases and J by 7 bases, with 15 bases between the two germline ends. The CDR3 spans 14 residues. CDR1 and CDR2 from the germline V gene are SGHDT and YYEEEE. The CDR3 nucleotides read TGTGCCAGCAGCGCGGGACCAGCGCGTAATGAGCAGTTCTTC. Its protein is CASSAGPARNEQFF.

In this sample, this clonotype turned up many times. V and J are TRBV15 and TRBJ2-6, with no clear D. The germline gives CDR1 LNHNV, CDR2 YYDKDF (reference sequence). V lost 2 bases and J 2 bases, leaving 13 bases between the germline ends. This CDR3 contains 17 residues. The CDR3 region is CATSRTARNPGANVLTF. The CDR3 coding sequence is TGTGCCACCAGCAGAACGGCAAGGAACCCTGGGGCCAACGTCCTGACTTTC.

This clonotype was seen just once. V usage is TRBV2 and J usage is TRBJ1-3; 8 nucleotides agree with TRBD1. The CDR3 consists of 13 residues. CDR1 and CDR2 (germline): SNHLY, FYNNEI. The J segment lost 4 bases and the V segment lost 7 bases, leaving 3 bases of the junction unmatched. The CDR3 region has the DNA TGTGCCAGCACGGGGACAGGCGGAAACACCATATATTTT. Amino acids: CASTGTGGNTIYF. Full variable domain (remainder filled in from reference TRBV2 and TRBJ1-3): EPEVTQTPSHQVTQMGQEVILRCVPISNHLYFYWYRQILGQKVEFLVSFYNNEISEKSEIFDDQFSVERPDGSNFTLKIRSTKLEDSAMYFCASTGTGGNTIYFGEGSWLTVV.

This clonotype was seen ten or more times. CDR3 amino acids: CASSLVTGGSYEQYF. The CDR3 bases are TGCGCCAGCAGCTTGGTGACAGGGGGTTCCTACGAGCAGTACTTC. The rearrangement joins TRBV5-1 to TRBJ2-7; 9 bases are a match to TRBD1. With V trimmed by 0 bases and J by 1 base, 2 bases remained unmatched. The CDR3 runs to 15 residues. Germline values: CDR1 SGHRS, CDR2 YFSETQ.

In this sample, this clonotype turned up many times. The V and J genes are TRBV20-1 and TRBJ2-1; TRBD2 matches at 12 bases. The CDR3 has 13 amino acids. With V trimmed by 7 bases and J by 9 bases, 7 bases remained unmatched. From germline, CDR1 is DFQATT and CDR2 SNEGSKA (reference sequence). The CDR3 bases are TGCAGTGTCCGACTAGCGGGGGTGGGTGAGCAGTTCTTC. Its translation: CSVRLAGVGEQFF.

The genes are TRBV7-2 and TRBJ1-6, with 9 bases matching TRBD1. This CDR3 has 18 amino acids. The germline gives CDR1 SGHTA, CDR2 FQGNSA. Unmatched junction bases numbered 10, after V lost 0 bases and J lost 7 bases. Written as DNA, the CDR3 is TGTGCCAGCAGCTTAGCACCTGTTGGGACAGGGAGGAATTCACCCCTCCACTTT. This translates into CASSLAPVGTGRNSPLHF.

This clonotype was recorded at least ten times. The V and J genes are TRBV4-1 and TRBJ1-4; 9 positions agree with TRBD1. V trimming: 4 bases; J trimming: 5 bases; junction bases outside the gene matches: 2. Per the germline V gene, CDR1 is MGHRA and CDR2 is YSYEKL. This CDR3 is built from 14 residues. CDR3 sequence reads: CASSRDRGNEKLFF. In nucleotides, the CDR3 is TGCGCCAGCAGCCGCGACAGGGGGAATGAAAAACTGTTTTTT.

This clonotype was picked up many times. The chain is built from TRBV9 and TRBJ2-7, with D hard to call. Trimming removed 0 bases from V and 1 base from J, with 2 bases in between. CDR1 is SGDLS, CDR2 YYNGEE, per germline. The CDR3 sequence is 12 residues long. The CDR3 coding sequence is TGTGCCAGCAGCGTAGGGTCCTACGAGCAGTACTTC. This encodes CASSVGSYEQYF.

This clonotype occurred many times. The CDR3, as DNA: TGTGCCAGCAGCTACAGGGTTGGGAGAAACACCATATATTTT. Its protein is CASSYRVGRNTIYF. This chain connects TRBV11-2 to TRBJ1-3, with a tentative D call TRBD1 (6 bases). Germline CDR1 and CDR2: SGHAT and FQNNGV. CDR3 length equals 14 residues. The V and J ends lost 4 bases and 5 bases respectively, with 12 bases between them.

V usage is TRBV25-1 and J usage is TRBJ2-7, with 8 bases fitting TRBD2. Germline V gives CDR1 MGHDK, CDR2 SYGVNS. V was clipped by 4 bases and J by 5 bases; unmatched bases: 16. CDR3 length: 17 residues. CDR3 residues: CASSAWGLVAALNEQYF. DNA of the CDR3: TGTGCCAGCAGTGCTTGGGGACTAGTAGCGGCACTAAACGAGCAGTACTTC.

J is TRBJ1-4 and V is TRBV2; weak D call: TRBD1 (5 bases). This CDR3 is 14 amino acids long. V lost 5 bases to trimming and J lost 4 bases, with 11 bases between them. Germline V gene sequence: CDR1 SNHLY, CDR2 FYNNEI. CDR3 amino acids: CASSQGRLNEKLFF. The CDR3 bases are TGTGCCAGCAGTCAGGGACGTCTTAATGAAAAACTGTTTTTT.

The gene calls are TRBV7-8 and TRBJ2-1, with TRBD2 matching over 12 bases. The ends lost 4 bases at V and 11 bases at J; junction bases unmatched: 15. CDR1 and CDR2 (germline): SGHVS, FQNEAQ. This CDR3 is built from 17 residues. CDR3 bases: TGTGCCAGCAGCTCCCGGACTAGCGGGAAGACTGCAAGTCAGCAGTTCTTC. Its translation: CASSSRTSGKTASQQFF.

This clonotype turned up a few times. In DNA, the CDR3 is TGCGCCAGCAGCCCCCCCGGGACAGGGGGCACGAACACTGAAGCTTTCTTT. Translating gives CASSPPGTGGTNTEAFF. The rearrangement links TRBV5-1 to TRBJ1-1; 12 positions match TRBD1. The CDR3 is 17 amino acids. J was trimmed by 1 base and V by 4 bases; bases with no gene match: 8. CDR1 is SGHRS, CDR2 YFSETQ, per germline.

This clonotype showed up many times. The rearrangement uses TRBV5-1 and TRBJ2-7; no clear D gene. Trimming shortened V by 0 bases and J by 5 bases, and 6 bases separated the two germline ends. The CDR3 is 12 amino acids. Germline lookup yields CDR1 SGHRS and CDR2 YFSETQ. Written as DNA, the CDR3 is TGCGCCAGCAGCTTGGAGGGCGACGAGCAGTACTTC. Residues: CASSLEGDEQYF.

At least ten counts were recorded for this clonotype. The V gene is TRBV6-1, the J gene TRBJ2-1; 10 nucleotides match TRBD2. Germline CDR1 and CDR2: MNHNS and SASEGT. Trimming cost V 7 bases and J 5 bases; bases outside gene matches: 2. The CDR3 is 13 amino acids. CDR3 bases: TGTGCCAGCAATGGACTAGCGGACAATGAGCAGTTCTTC. Its translation: CASNGLADNEQFF.

Comments on this clonotype: Mismatch with germline at one junction end may stem from a read error. The chain uses TRBV7-2 and TRBJ2-5, with D maybe TRBD2 (5 bases). Germline CDR1 reads SGHTA; CDR2 reads FQGNSA. The CDR3 covers 15 residues. The CDR3 coding sequence is TGTGCCGGCAGTTCGGTTCCGGCTGGGGAGGAGACCCAGTACTTC. This sequence encodes CAGSSVPAGEETQYF.

This clonotype has a count of ten or more. The rearrangement links TRBV30 to TRBJ2-6; no definite D call. V shed 3 bases and J shed 0 bases, with 9 bases lying between them. Germline loops: CDR1 GTSNPN, CDR2 SVGIG (reference sequence). CDR3 length: 15 amino acids. The CDR3 loop reads CAWSNGFSGANVLTF. CDR3 in DNA: TGTGCCTGGAGCAACGGCTTCTCTGGGGCCAACGTCCTGACTTTC.

This clonotype was counted at least ten times. The V gene is TRBV19, the J gene TRBJ2-7; 9 bases are a match to TRBD2. Germline V gene lookup returns CDR1 LNHDA and CDR2 SQIVND (reference sequence). CDR3 size: 15 residues. With 2 bases clipped from V and 2 bases from J, the junction kept 4 bases outside the gene matches. CDR3: CASSITGGRAYEQYF. In nucleotides, the CDR3 is TGTGCCAGTAGTATAACGGGCGGGAGGGCCTACGAGCAGTACTTC. Based on the CDR3 plus reference TRBV19 and TRBJ2-7, the full variable domain is DGGITQSPKYLFRKEGQNVTLSCEQNLNHDAMYWYRQDPGQGLRLIYYSQIVNDFQKGDIAEGYSVSREKKESFPLTVTSAQKNPTAFYLCASSITGGRAYEQYFGPGTRLTVT.

This clonotype was recorded many times. CDR3 region: CASSHFKGPWEQYF. CDR3 nucleotide sequence: TGTGCCAGCAGTCACTTCAAAGGACCCTGGGAGCAGTACTTC. The chain carries TRBV6-5 and TRBJ2-7; D not resolved. V was clipped by 5 bases and J by 7 bases, with 18 bases between them. Germline values: CDR1 MNHEY, CDR2 SVGAGI. This CDR3 spans 14 amino acids.

This clonotype was counted at least ten times. DNA for the CDR3: TGCAGTGCTCCCAGTCTGGCCGGGGAGCTGTTTTTT. It encodes CSAPSLAGELFF. The genes are TRBV20-1 and TRBJ2-2; unclear D gene. CDR1 DFQATT and CDR2 SNEGSKA come from the germline V gene (reference sequence). V was pared by 5 bases and J by 6 bases, with 10 bases between. The CDR3 contains 12 residues.

The chain links TRBV29-1 to TRBJ1-3; 11 bases map to TRBD1. CDR1 SQVTM and CDR2 ANQGSEA come from the germline V gene. The CDR3 is 14 amino acids. V shed 6 bases, J shed 0 bases, and the junction held 1 base outside the gene matches. For the CDR3, the DNA is TGCAGCGTAGGGACAGGGGGCTCTGGAAACACCATATATTTT. Its protein product is CSVGTGGSGNTIYF.

This clonotype was recorded at least ten times. In DNA, the CDR3 is TGTGCCAGCAGCTTGGTTGGGACCCCGTTCGACTACGAGCAGTACTTC. Translating it yields CASSLVGTPFDYEQYF. The gene calls are TRBV5-5 and TRBJ2-7; D is perhaps TRBD1 or TRBD2 (5 bases each). The germline CDR1 and CDR2 sequences are SGHKS and YYEKEE (reference sequence). V lost 0 bases and J lost 3, with 16 bases in between. The CDR3 loop spans 16 amino acids.

The chain links TRBV6-4 to TRBJ1-2, with 8 bases that match TRBD1. This CDR3 region has 13 residues. V was pared by 2 bases and J by 10 bases, with 6 bases of the junction left unmatched. Germline V gene lookup returns CDR1 MRHNA and CDR2 SNTAGT. CDR3 region: CASSDQGARDYTF. The CDR3 nucleotides are TGTGCCAGCAGTGACCAGGGGGCGCGGGACTACACCTTC.